Ten or more counts support the clone carrying this T cell receptor beta chain. CDR3 length equals 14 residues. Germline CDR1 reads LGHDT; CDR2 reads YNNKEL (reference sequence). Trimming pared 3 bases from V and 5 bases from J, leaving 13 bases between. This sample stems from a study of regulatory T cells in long-lasting Graves disease. As to time point: newly diagnosed GD, antithyroid drugs for less than 3 months. PBMC-derived RNA was used for the TCR library. CDR3 regions were amplified by Arm-PCR using iRepertoire HTBI primers to build TCR beta libraries. TCRdb re-called the multiplex PCR reads with MiXCR, one entry per CDR3 protein. The sample includes some 500,000 distinct CDR3 sequences, roughly a sixth of them seen just once. Separately, the same data were catalogued under a study of T cells in Graves' hyperthyroidism and ophthalmopathy.

V is TRBV3-1 and J is TRBJ2-5; D may be TRBD1 or TRBD2 (5 bases each). The receptor was derived from a middle-aged woman with Graves disease. Sequencing was performed on peripheral blood mononuclear cells (PBMCs), taken at new diagnosis, from a patient treated with antithyroid drugs. The CDR3 region is CASSQGPTTETQYF. In DNA, the CDR3 is TGTGCCAGCAGCCAGGGACCAACTACGGAGACCCAGTACTTC.